The 7 T cell receptor beta chains presented below share a single source sample, sequenced in a study of T-cell memory formation after mild COVID-19. TCRdb fed the 5' RACE reads into MiXCR, producing one record per CDR3 protein. The data contain about 150,000 distinct CDR3 sequences, around a third of them seen just once; the ten biggest clones take up approximately 12%. The material sequenced was PBMCs or a T cell subset sorted from them (not recorded which). These TCRs come from an adult woman who had mild COVID-19 (a few samples of this study predate the infection). Cell type and time point are not known.

In its sample, this clonotype was seen a few times. V gene TRBV9 combines with J gene TRBJ1-2, with 8 bases that match TRBD1. From germline, CDR1 is SGDLS and CDR2 YYNGEE. The CDR3 has 14 amino acids. V lost 4 bases, J lost 4 bases, and 6 bases stayed unmatched. In DNA, the CDR3 is TGTGCCAGCAGCACCAGGACAGGGACCTATGGCTACACCTTC. Translated, it gives CASSTRTGTYGYTF.

This clonotype has more than one count but fewer than ten. V usage is TRBV5-1 and J usage is TRBJ1-6; a possible D gene is TRBD1 (6 bases). Germline V CDR1 and CDR2: SGHRS, YFSETQ. This CDR3 has 14 residues. V lost 5 bases and J lost 11, with 17 bases in between. Written as DNA, the CDR3 is TGCGCCAGCAGACCATCGGACAGTAGAACACCCCTCCACTTT. Protein product: CASRPSDSRTPLHF.

This clonotype was seen only a few times. J is TRBJ2-3 and V is TRBV12-3 or TRBV12-4; 8 bases map to TRBD2. This CDR3 has 16 amino acids. V lost 7 bases and J lost 4; bases outside the gene matches: 13. In DNA, the CDR3 is TGTGCCAGCACCCACCGGGTCGGGGGGGCTTCAGATACGCAGTATTTT. This translates into CASTHRVGGASDTQYF.

The sample holds many counts of this clonotype. The rearrangement links TRBV29-1 to TRBJ2-1, with 9 bases fitting TRBD2. V shed 2 bases and J 3 bases; nucleotides not matched to a gene: 5. Per the germline V gene, CDR1 is SQVTM and CDR2 is ANQGSEA. The CDR3 is made up of 15 amino acids. CDR3 sequence (DNA): TGCAGCGTTGAAAAGCTAGCGGGGTTCTACAATGAGCAGTTCTTC. As protein: CSVEKLAGFYNEQFF.

This clonotype was recorded a few times. The chain couples TRBV29-1 to TRBJ2-7; 10 bases are a match to TRBD2. This CDR3 comprises 15 residues. CDR1 and CDR2 (germline): SQVTM, ANQGSEA. J was trimmed by 3 bases and V by 1 base; bases with no gene match: 6. The CDR3 coding sequence is TGCAGCGTTGAAGGGACCGGGACTAGCGACTACGAGCAGTACTTC. Amino acids: CSVEGTGTSDYEQYF.

This clonotype has a handful of counts. This chain uses TRBV4-1 with TRBJ2-5, with a possible D match to TRBD2 (6 bases). Germline values: CDR1 MGHRA, CDR2 YSYEKL. The CDR3 totals 16 residues. V lost 4 bases, J lost 5 bases, and 20 bases lay in between. The CDR3 DNA reads as TGCGCCAGCAGCCGACTAGGCGGATGGGATGACGAGACCCAGTACTTC. Protein sequence: CASSRLGGWDDETQYF.

This clonotype was counted only a few times. The V call is TRBV27, the J call TRBJ2-2; D is unclear. Trimming cost V 6 bases and J 4 bases, with 12 bases left between them. The CDR3 extends over 14 amino acids. Germline V gene sequence: CDR1 MNHEY, CDR2 SMNVEV (reference sequence). CDR3 residues: CASREGWTTGELFF. The CDR3 coding sequence is TGTGCCAGCAGGGAAGGGTGGACCACCGGGGAGCTGTTTTTT.